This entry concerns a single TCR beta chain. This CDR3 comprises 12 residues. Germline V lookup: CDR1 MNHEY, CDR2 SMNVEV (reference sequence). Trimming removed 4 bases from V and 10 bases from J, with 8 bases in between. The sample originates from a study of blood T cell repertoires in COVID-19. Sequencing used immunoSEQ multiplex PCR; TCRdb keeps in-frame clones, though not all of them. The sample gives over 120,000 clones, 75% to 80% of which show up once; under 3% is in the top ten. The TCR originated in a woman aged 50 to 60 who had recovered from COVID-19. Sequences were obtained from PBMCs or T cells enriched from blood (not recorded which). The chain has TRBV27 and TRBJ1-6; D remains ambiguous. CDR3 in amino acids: CASSSQSSPLHF. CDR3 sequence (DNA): TGTGCCAGCAGTTCCCAAAGCTCACCCCTCCACTTT.